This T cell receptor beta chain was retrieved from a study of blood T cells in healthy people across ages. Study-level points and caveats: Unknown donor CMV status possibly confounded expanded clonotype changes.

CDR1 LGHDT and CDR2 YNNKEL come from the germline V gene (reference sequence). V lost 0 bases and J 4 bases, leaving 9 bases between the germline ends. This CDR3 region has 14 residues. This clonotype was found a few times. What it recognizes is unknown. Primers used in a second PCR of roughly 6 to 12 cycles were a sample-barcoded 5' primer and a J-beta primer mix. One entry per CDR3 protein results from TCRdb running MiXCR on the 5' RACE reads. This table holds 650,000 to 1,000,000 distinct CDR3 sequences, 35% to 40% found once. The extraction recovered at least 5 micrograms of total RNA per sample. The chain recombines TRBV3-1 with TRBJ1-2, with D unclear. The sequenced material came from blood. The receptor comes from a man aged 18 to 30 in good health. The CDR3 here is CASSQDHNPYGYTF. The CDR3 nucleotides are TGTGCCAGCAGCCAAGATCACAATCCCTATGGCTACACCTTC.